Reported below is one T cell receptor (beta chain). The V end lost 6 bases, the J end lost 2 bases, and 14 bases lay between the germline ends. Germline-derived CDR1 and CDR2 are MDHEN and SYDVKM. CDR3 size: 14 residues. Sequencing used immunoSEQ multiplex PCR; TCRdb keeps in-frame clones, though not all of them. The table includes fewer than 25,000 clones, 65% to 75% detected once. This specimen belongs to a study of cytotoxic CD8 clonotypes in ibrutinib-treated CLL. The sequence derives from a human donor with chronic lymphocytic leukemia. The V and J genes are TRBV28 and TRBJ2-7; possibly TRBD1 or TRBD2 for D (5 bases each). The sequenced sample was PBMCs, obtained before ibrutinib treatment. The CDR3 loop reads CASRTAGTPYEQYF. CDR3 nucleotides: TGTGCCAGCAGAACGGCCGGGACGCCCTACGAGCAGTACTTC.